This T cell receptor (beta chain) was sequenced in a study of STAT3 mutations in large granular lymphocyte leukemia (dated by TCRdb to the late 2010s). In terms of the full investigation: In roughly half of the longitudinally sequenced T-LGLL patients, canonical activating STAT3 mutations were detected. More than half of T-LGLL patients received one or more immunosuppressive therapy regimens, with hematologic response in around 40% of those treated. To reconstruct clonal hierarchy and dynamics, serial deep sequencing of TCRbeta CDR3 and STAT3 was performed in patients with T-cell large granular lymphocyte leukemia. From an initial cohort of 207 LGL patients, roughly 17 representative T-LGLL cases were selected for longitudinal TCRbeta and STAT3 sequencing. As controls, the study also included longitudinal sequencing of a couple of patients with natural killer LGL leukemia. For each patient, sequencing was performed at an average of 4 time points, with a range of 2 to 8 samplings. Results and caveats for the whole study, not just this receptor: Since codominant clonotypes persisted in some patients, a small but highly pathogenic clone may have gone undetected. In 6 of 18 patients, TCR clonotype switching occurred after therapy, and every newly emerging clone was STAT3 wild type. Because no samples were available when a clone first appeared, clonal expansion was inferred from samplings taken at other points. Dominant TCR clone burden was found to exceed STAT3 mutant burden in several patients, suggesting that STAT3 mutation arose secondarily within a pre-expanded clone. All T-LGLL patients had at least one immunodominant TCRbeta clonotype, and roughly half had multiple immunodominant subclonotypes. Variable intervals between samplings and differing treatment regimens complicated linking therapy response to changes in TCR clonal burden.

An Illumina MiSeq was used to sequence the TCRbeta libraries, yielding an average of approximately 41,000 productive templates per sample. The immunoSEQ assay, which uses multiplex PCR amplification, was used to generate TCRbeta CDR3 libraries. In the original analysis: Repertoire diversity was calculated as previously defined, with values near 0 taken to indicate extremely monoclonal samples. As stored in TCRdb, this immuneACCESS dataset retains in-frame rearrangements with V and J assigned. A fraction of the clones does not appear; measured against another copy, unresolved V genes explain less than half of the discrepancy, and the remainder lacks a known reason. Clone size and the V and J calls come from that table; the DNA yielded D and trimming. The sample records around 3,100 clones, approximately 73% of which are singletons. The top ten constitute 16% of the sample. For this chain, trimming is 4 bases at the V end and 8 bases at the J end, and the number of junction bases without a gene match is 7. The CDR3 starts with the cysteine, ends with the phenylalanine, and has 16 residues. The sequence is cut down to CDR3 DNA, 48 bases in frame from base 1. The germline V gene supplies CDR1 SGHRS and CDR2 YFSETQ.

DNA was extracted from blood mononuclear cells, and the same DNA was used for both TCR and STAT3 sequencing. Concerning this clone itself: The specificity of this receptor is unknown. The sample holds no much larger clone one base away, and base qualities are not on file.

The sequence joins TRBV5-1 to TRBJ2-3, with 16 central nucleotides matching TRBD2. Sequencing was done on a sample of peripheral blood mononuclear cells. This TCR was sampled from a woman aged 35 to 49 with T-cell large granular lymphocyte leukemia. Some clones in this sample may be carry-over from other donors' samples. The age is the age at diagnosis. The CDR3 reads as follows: CASSVGTSGRGATQYF. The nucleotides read TGCGCCAGCAGCGTGGGGACTAGCGGGAGGGGGGCTACGCAGTATTTT. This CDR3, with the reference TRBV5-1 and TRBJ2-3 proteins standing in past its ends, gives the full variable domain KAGVTQTPRYLIKTRGQQVTLSCSPISGHRSVSWYQQTPGQGLQFLFEYFSETQRNKGNFPGRFSGRQFSNSRSEMNVSTLELGDSALYLCASSVGTSGRGATQYFGPGTRLTVL.